What follows are 32 T cell receptor beta chains derived from one specimen sequenced in a study of cytomegalovirus exposure and HLA in healthy donors. PCR primers comprised 60 Vbeta and 13 Jbeta primers. The assay was immunoSEQ multiplex PCR, and TCRdb's table has in-frame clones only and misses some. The data hold about 82,000 clones, with 10% observed a single time. The material sequenced was PBMCs. These receptor sequences come from a man between 60 and 75 years old in good health and CMV-seropositive.

This clone was counted a single time. The chain joins TRBV28 to TRBJ2-1; 14 nucleotides agree with TRBD2. Germline V gene lookup returns CDR1 MDHEN and CDR2 SYDVKM. V shed 8 bases and J 7 bases; nucleotides not matched to a gene: 4. This CDR3 region has 14 residues. CDR3 loop: CASRLAGGENEQFF. The CDR3, as DNA: TGTGCCAGCCGACTAGCGGGAGGGGAGAATGAGCAGTTCTTC.

This clone was picked up a small number of times. V gene TRBV25-1 combines with J gene TRBJ2-5; D uncertain. V lost 0 bases and J 5 bases, leaving 10 bases between the germline ends. The CDR3 covers 14 residues. Germline loops: CDR1 MGHDK, CDR2 SYGVNS. The CDR3 nucleotides read TGTGCCAGCAGTGAATATTCGTCGGTGGAGACCCAGTACTTC. This encodes CASSEYSSVETQYF.

Regarding this clone: The junction and the germline gene differ at one end; a read error may be behind it. The chain is built from TRBV30 and TRBJ1-2, with D possibly matching TRBD1 (5 bases). This CDR3 contains 13 residues. CDR1 is GTSNPN, CDR2 SVGIG, per germline (reference sequence). The CDR3 DNA reads TGTGCCTGGATGGGGCCCGCCCTATGGGGCTACTCCTTC. Protein product: CAWMGPALWGYSF. The full variable domain, its missing parts supplied by reference TRBV30 and TRBJ1-2, is SQTIHQWPATLVQPVGSPLSLECTVEGTSNPNLYWYRQAAGRGLQLLFYSVGIGQISSEVPQNLSASRPQDRQFILSSKKLLLSDSGFYLCAWMGPALWGYSFGSGTRLTVV.

The rearrangement links TRBV28 to TRBJ2-3; 9 bases map to TRBD2. CDR1 MDHEN and CDR2 SYDVKM come from the germline V gene. The length of the CDR3 is 15 residues. J was trimmed by 5 bases and V by 2 bases; bases with no gene match: 5. CDR3 residues: CASSLAGGPVDTQYF. CDR3 bases: TGTGCCAGCAGTTTAGCGGGAGGGCCTGTAGATACGCAGTATTTT.

This clone was counted between two and nine times. This rearrangement joins TRBV5-1 to TRBJ1-1; D is unresolved. Trimming shortened V by 0 bases and J by 4 bases, and 7 bases separated the two germline ends. The CDR3 has 13 amino acids. The germline V gene encodes CDR1 SGHRS and CDR2 YFSETQ. CDR3 sequence (DNA): TGCGCCAGCAGCTTGGTAAGCGGCACTGAAGCTTTCTTT. Translation gives CASSLVSGTEAFF.

This clone was counted a few times. J is TRBJ2-5 and V is TRBV19, with 16 bases lining up with TRBD2. The V and J ends lost 4 bases and 5 bases, in that order; junction bases with no gene match: 10. The CDR3 extends over 18 amino acids. The germline CDR1 and CDR2 sequences are LNHDA and SQIVND (reference sequence). The CDR3 bases are TGTGCCAGTAGTACCGGGACTAGCGGGGGGGCCCTGGGGGAGACCCAGTACTTC. Translating gives CASSTGTSGGALGETQYF.

The chain joins TRBV7-2 to TRBJ2-7; 11 bases agree with TRBD1. Germline values: CDR1 SGHTA, CDR2 FQGNSA. Trimming cost V 6 bases and J 7 bases; bases outside gene matches: 8. The CDR3 length is 14 residues. CDR3 nucleotide sequence: TGTGCCAGCAGAACCGGGACAGGGGGAGGGGAGCAGTACTTC. Amino acid sequence: CASRTGTGGGEQYF.

The chain links TRBV18 to TRBJ2-3; TRBD1 matches at 7 bases. Germline loops: CDR1 KGHSH, CDR2 LQKENI. There are 15 residues in the CDR3. Trimming took 2 bases from V and 2 from J; bases not matched to a gene: 4. In DNA, the CDR3 is TGTGCCAGCTCACCATTGGGACAGCTCACAGATACGCAGTATTTT. Translated: CASSPLGQLTDTQYF. The full variable domain, in which reference TRBV18 and TRBJ2-3 provide the parts outside the CDR3, is NAGVMQNPRHLVRRRGQEARLRCSPMKGHSHVYWYRQLPEEGLKFMVYLQKENIIDESGMPKERFSAEFPKEGPSILRIQQVVRGDSAAYFCASSPLGQLTDTQYFGPGTRLTVL.

This clone turned up a few times. V is TRBV19 and J is TRBJ2-3, with 9 bases matching TRBD2. The CDR3 consists of 16 residues. V lost 0 bases and J lost 0; bases outside the gene matches: 1. CDR1 and CDR2 (germline): LNHDA, SQIVND (reference sequence). The CDR3 loop is CASSIEGLASTDTQYF. CDR3 bases: TGTGCCAGTAGTATAGAGGGACTAGCTAGCACAGATACGCAGTATTTT. The full variable domain, its missing parts supplied by reference TRBV19 and TRBJ2-3, is DGGITQSPKYLFRKEGQNVTLSCEQNLNHDAMYWYRQDPGQGLRLIYYSQIVNDFQKGDIAEGYSVSREKKESFPLTVTSAQKNPTAFYLCASSIEGLASTDTQYFGPGTRLTVL.

V is TRBV9 and J is TRBJ2-2; D not resolved. The length of the CDR3 is 12 residues. Looked up from germline, CDR1 is SGDLS and CDR2 is YYNGEE. V was cut by 4 bases and J by 6 bases, with 7 bases left in between. DNA of the CDR3: TGTGCCAGCAGCCCTCCGGCCGGGGAGCTGTTTTTT. Translation: CASSPPAGELFF.

The table lists this clone with a few counts. This chain connects TRBV5-4 to TRBJ2-7, with 9 bases matching TRBD2. CDR1 SGHNT and CDR2 YYREEE come from the germline V gene (reference sequence). This CDR3 region has 16 residues. The junction had 8 bases not matched to a gene; V was cut back by 3 bases and J by 1 base. The CDR3 here is CASSWAASGISYEQYF. The CDR3 DNA follows: TGTGCCAGCAGCTGGGCGGCTAGCGGGATTTCCTACGAGCAGTACTTC.

This chain joins TRBV25-1 and TRBJ1-2; 11 positions match TRBD1. The V gene's germline CDR1 is MGHDK and CDR2 SYGVNS. The V segment lost 6 bases and the J segment 4 bases; nucleotides outside the gene matches: 10. This CDR3 region has 16 residues. The CDR3 region is CASRGTGGFEGYGYTF. The CDR3 DNA is TGTGCCAGCAGGGGGACAGGGGGATTCGAGGGCTATGGCTACACCTTC.

This clone was counted between two and nine times. This chain links TRBV27 with TRBJ2-5; TRBD2 matches at 9 bases. Germline V gene data show CDR1 as MNHEY and CDR2 as SMNVEV (reference sequence). CDR3 size: 14 residues. Trimming removed 5 bases from V and 5 bases from J; junction bases left unmatched: 6. Written as DNA, the CDR3 is TGTGCCAGCAGTCCCCTAGCGGGGAGGGAGACCCAGTACTTC. Amino acids: CASSPLAGRETQYF.

This clone was detected only a few times. The chain uses TRBV30 and TRBJ2-6; the match to TRBD1 covers 8 bases. V lost 2 bases, J lost 0 bases, and 9 bases stayed unmatched. This CDR3 is built from 18 residues. Germline CDR1 and CDR2: GTSNPN and SVGIG (reference sequence). This CDR3 reads CAWSRQGLIPSGANVLTF. The CDR3 DNA sequence: TGTGCCTGGAGTAGACAGGGGCTGATACCCTCTGGGGCCAACGTCCTGACTTTC.

This chain joins TRBV19 and TRBJ1-1; no definite D call. CDR3 length equals 13 residues. CDR1 is LNHDA, CDR2 SQIVND, per germline (reference sequence). V dropped 5 bases and J dropped 0 bases, with 7 bases sitting between them. The DNA of the CDR3 is TGTGCCAGTAGTTCAAACATGAACACTGAAGCTTTCTTT. It is translated as CASSSNMNTEAFF.

This clone has only a few counts. The chain links TRBV30 to TRBJ1-1; no definite D call. The CDR3 totals 11 residues. V lost 1 base, J lost 7 bases, and 7 bases lay in between. Looked up from germline, CDR1 is GTSNPN and CDR2 is SVGIG (reference sequence). CDR3 region: CAWSDRFEAFF. The CDR3 DNA is TGTGCCTGGAGTGACAGATTTGAAGCTTTCTTT.

The chain links TRBV5-1 to TRBJ1-2; D may be TRBD1 (5 bases). Looked up from germline, CDR1 is SGHRS and CDR2 is YFSETQ. The CDR3 is made up of 13 amino acids. V shed 0 bases and J shed 6 bases, with 9 bases lying between them. The CDR3 is CASSLAPGNGYTF. DNA of the CDR3: TGCGCCAGCAGCTTGGCCCCAGGGAATGGCTACACCTTC.

J is TRBJ2-1 and V is TRBV11-3; D may be TRBD2 (6 bases). V was pared by 3 bases and J by 6 bases, with 18 bases between. The CDR3 loop spans 16 amino acids. From germline, CDR1 is SGHNT and CDR2 YENEEA. Here the CDR3 reads CASSFGHPGGANEQFF. Written as DNA, the CDR3 is TGTGCCAGCAGCTTCGGCCATCCTGGCGGGGCCAATGAGCAGTTCTTC.

The chain couples TRBV7-8 to TRBJ2-4; 9 bases map to TRBD2. V was clipped by 4 bases and J by 1 base; unmatched bases: 20. The CDR3 contains 21 residues. Looked up from germline, CDR1 is SGHVS and CDR2 is FQNEAQ. The CDR3 nucleotides read TGTGCCAGCAGCTGGGGGGGGGTGACTAGCGGCTCGAAGGGGGCCAAAAACATTCAGTACTTC. Translation: CASSWGGVTSGSKGAKNIQYF.

This chain joins TRBV5-1 and TRBJ2-1, with a possible D match to TRBD2 (6 bases). V shed 2 bases and J shed 8 bases, with 17 bases lying between them. CDR1 SGHRS and CDR2 YFSETQ come from the germline V gene. This CDR3 region has 15 residues. The CDR3 sequence is CASSLNGGIGDEQFF. The CDR3 DNA reads TGCGCCAGCAGCTTAAATGGCGGGATCGGCGATGAGCAGTTCTTC.

This rearrangement joins TRBV7-3 to TRBJ1-5, with TRBD1 matching 7 bases. The germline gives CDR1 SGHTA, CDR2 FQGTGA. This CDR3 contains 15 residues. Trimming at V came to 5 bases and at J to 4 bases, leaving 8 bases not matched to a gene. The CDR3 spells CASSPRAGGNQPQHF. In DNA form, the CDR3 reads TGTGCCAGCAGCCCTAGGGCAGGGGGAAATCAGCCCCAGCATTTT.

The genes are TRBV2 and TRBJ1-1, with D unresolved. From germline, CDR1 is SNHLY and CDR2 FYNNEI. V lost 6 bases to trimming and J lost 10 bases, with 12 bases between them. The CDR3 sequence is 11 residues long. The CDR3 region is CASSLDLGAFF. DNA for the CDR3: TGTGCCAGCAGCCTGGACTTGGGAGCTTTCTTT.

A few counts support this clone. V is TRBV5-1 and J is TRBJ1-5, with 12 bases that match TRBD1. Unmatched junction bases numbered 12, after V lost 4 bases and J lost 4 bases. From germline, CDR1 is SGHRS and CDR2 YFSETQ. The CDR3 extends over 18 amino acids. The CDR3 spells CASSPEPGTGGLNQPQHF. CDR3 nucleotide sequence: TGCGCCAGCAGCCCAGAACCGGGGACAGGGGGCCTAAATCAGCCCCAGCATTTT.

This clone showed up just a few times. The gene calls are TRBV4-2 and TRBJ2-3, with 8 bases aligning to TRBD2. In germline, CDR1 is LGHNA, CDR2 YNFKEQ. V was clipped by 4 bases and J by 2 bases; unmatched bases: 11. This CDR3 has 17 amino acids. CDR3 residues: CASSLRGTGGVTDTQYF. CDR3 DNA: TGTGCCAGCAGCCTCCGAGGGACGGGGGGGGTCACAGATACGCAGTATTTT.

This clone was counted only a few times. The chain is built from TRBV29-1 and TRBJ2-3, with TRBD1 as a possible D gene (5 bases). Trimming left V 3 bases short and J 5 bases short, with 12 bases between. The germline V gene encodes CDR1 SQVTM and CDR2 ANQGSEA. CDR3 size: 13 residues. CDR3 region: CSVDRAQGDTQYF. The CDR3 region has the DNA TGCAGCGTTGACAGGGCCCAGGGAGATACGCAGTATTTT.

This clone was seen a few times. The CDR3 carries no conserved terminal phenylalanine or tryptophan, so it likely arises from a read error. This rearrangement joins TRBV19 to TRBJ1-2; 10 nucleotides match TRBD1. Unmatched junction bases numbered 6, after V lost 6 bases and J lost 8 bases. The CDR3 is made up of 13 amino acids. Germline V gene data show CDR1 as LNHDA and CDR2 as SQIVND (reference sequence). CDR3 loop: CASRPDRGRGYTV. The CDR3, as DNA: TGTGCCAGTAGACCGGACAGGGGGAGGGGCTACACCGTC.

This clone was detected many times. The rearrangement joins TRBV7-9 to TRBJ1-1, with D perhaps TRBD1 (6 bases). The CDR3 runs to 13 residues. The germline V and J ends were trimmed by 3 bases and 5 bases, with 10 bases remaining between them. Per germline, CDR1 SEHNR and CDR2 FQNEAQ (reference sequence). CDR3 bases: TGTGCCAGCAGCTTCCAGGGGAAAACTGAAGCTTTCTTT. It encodes CASSFQGKTEAFF.

V is TRBV11-3 and J is TRBJ2-1; 8 bases map to TRBD2. Per the germline V gene, CDR1 is SGHNT and CDR2 is YENEEA. This CDR3 region has 17 residues. With 1 base clipped from V and 0 bases from J, the junction kept 5 bases outside the gene matches. CDR3 DNA sequence: TGTGCCAGCAGCTTAGGGGTAGCGGGAATCTCCTACAATGAGCAGTTCTTC. Translating it yields CASSLGVAGISYNEQFF.

This chain uses TRBV4-1 with TRBJ1-1; TRBD1 matches at 7 bases. The trim removed 5 bases at V and 4 bases at J, leaving 10 bases unmatched. This CDR3 is built from 15 residues. Per the germline V gene, CDR1 is MGHRA and CDR2 is YSYEKL. The CDR3 here is CASSIRQGTATEAFF. CDR3 nucleotide sequence: TGCGCCAGCAGCATCCGACAGGGTACGGCCACTGAAGCTTTCTTT.

V and J are TRBV6-6 and TRBJ1-5; 7 positions agree with TRBD1. Germline trimming cut 4 bases from V and 5 bases from J; bases unmatched to any gene: 11. CDR3 length: 16 residues. Germline V lookup: CDR1 MNHNY, CDR2 SVGAGI (reference sequence). This CDR3 is CASSSGTANDDQPQHF. In DNA, the CDR3 is TGTGCCAGCAGTTCCGGGACAGCTAACGACGATCAGCCCCAGCATTTT.

The gene calls are TRBV6-6 and TRBJ1-1; the D gene is possibly TRBD1 (5 bases). V was shortened by 0 bases and J by 3 bases, with 14 bases between the two germline ends. In germline, CDR1 is MNHNY, CDR2 SVGAGI (reference sequence). The CDR3 is made up of 16 amino acids. CDR3 nucleotides: TGTGCCAGCAGTTACTCGAGTTCTTGGGGGGACACTGAAGCTTTCTTT. Translated, it gives CASSYSSSWGDTEAFF.

To note about this clone: The junction shows a germline mismatch at one end, possibly a read error. The genes are TRBV7-7 and TRBJ2-1, with 7 bases lining up with TRBD2. Germline V gives CDR1 SSHAT, CDR2 FNYEAQ (reference sequence). This CDR3 is 15 amino acids long. The CDR3 coding sequence is TGTGCTAGCAGCTTAGGCAATGCGGGAGACAATGAGCAGTTCTTC. Translated, it gives CASSLGNAGDNEQFF.